These T cell receptor beta chains were read from a single sample in a study of technical replicates of blood from a few donors. Using immunoSEQ multiplex PCR, the repertoire was profiled, and TCRdb retains in-frame clones only, with some absent. The table records 56,000 or so clones, 80% to 95% of them present only once. Sequenced sample: PBMCs. These receptors were taken from a human donor in good health. Some clones in this sample may be carry-over from other donors' samples. Both conserved end residues are part of each CDR3. Fields, in order: V gene, clone size, D gene, J gene, CDR3 DNA, CDR3 protein. A D gene is named only where the DNA matches it firmly. Some rows mark clone size as missing; the rest say once, few, many or name a class of expanded clone.

>TRBV12-5|.|.|TRBJ2-2
TGTGCTAGTGGTCAGGGAGGCGGGGAGCTGTTTTTT
CASGQGGGELFF
>TRBV12-5|.|.|TRBJ2-7
TGTGCTAGTGGTTTGGATCGACGGGACGAGCAGTACTTC
CASGLDRRDEQYF
>TRBV5-5|.|.|TRBJ1-3
TGTGCCAGCAGCTCCGGACAGACTGGAAACACCATATATTTT
CASSSGQTGNTIYF
>TRBV5-1|.|.|TRBJ2-5
TGCGCCAGCAGCATGACTAGTTCAGAGACCCAGTACTTC
CASSMTSSETQYF
>TRBV5-6|once|.|TRBJ2-5
TGTGCCAGCAGTGTTGGGGGCGACCAAGAGACCCAGTACTTC
CASSVGGDQETQYF
>TRBV9|once|TRBD2|TRBJ2-7
TGTGCCAGCAGCGTAACCCCCCGGGGGGGCTCCTACGAGCAGTACTTC
CASSVTPRGGSYEQYF
>TRBV18|.|TRBD2|TRBJ2-2
TGTGCCAGCTCACCGGGACTAGCGGGGAACACCGGGGAGCTGTTTTTT
CASSPGLAGNTGELFF
>TRBV11-2|.|.|TRBJ1-6
TGTGCCAGCAGCTTGGTGCTAGAGTCTAATTCACCCCTCCACTTT
CASSLVLESNSPLHF
>TRBV5-1|.|.|TRBJ1-1
TGCGCCAGCAGCTTGGCCGCCGGGGGGGGAAATGAAGCTTTCTTT
CASSLAAGGGNEAFF
>TRBV9|once|.|TRBJ2-7
TGTGCCAGCAGCGTAGCTCTGGACAGTAGCGAGCAGTACTTC
CASSVALDSSEQYF
>TRBV11-1|.|.|TRBJ2-3
TGTGCCAGCAGCTTAGCCCCTACAGATACGCAGTATTTT
CASSLAPTDTQYF
>TRBV7-2|once|.|TRBJ1-1
TGTGCCAGCACCCCACGGGGGAACACTGAAGCTTTCTTT
CASTPRGNTEAFF
>TRBV12-5|.|.|TRBJ2-7
TGTGCTAGTGGTTTGGTTAATGGGGAGAAGTACAACTCCTACGAGCAGTACTTC
CASGLVNGEKYNSYEQYF
>TRBV27|.|.|TRBJ2-1
TGTGCCAGCAGTTGGGCCTCCTACAATGAGCAGTTCTTC
CASSWASYNEQFF
>TRBV19|.|.|TRBJ1-2
TGTGCCAGTAGTATAGTGGAAGGGAGCTATGGCTACACCTTC
CASSIVEGSYGYTF
>TRBV12-5|.|.|TRBJ2-3
TGTGCTAGTGGGAGAGAGCCCACAGATACGCAGTATTTT
CASGREPTDTQYF
>TRBV27|.|TRBD2|TRBJ2-5
TGTGCCAGCAGTCCAGGACTAGCGGGAGTAAAGACCCAGTACTTC
CASSPGLAGVKTQYF
>TRBV7-9|.|.|TRBJ2-1
TGTGCCAGCAGCCCGTACGAGCGGTTCTACAATGAGCAGTTCTTC
CASSPYERFYNEQFF
>TRBV7-8|once|TRBD1|TRBJ1-1
TGTGCCAGCAGCTCTTTACAGGGGGCGCGATGGGCTGAAGCTTTCTTT
CASSSLQGARWAEAFF
>TRBV7-9|.|.|TRBJ1-5
TGTGCCAGCAGCTTAGGCGCAGGTAGTGAGAATCAGCCCCAGCATTTT
CASSLGAGSENQPQHF
>TRBV4-3|once|TRBD1|TRBJ1-2
TGCGCCAGCAGCCAAGTACTAACAGGGGAATATGGCTACACCTTC
CASSQVLTGEYGYTF
>TRBV27|.|TRBD2|TRBJ2-1
TGTGCCAGCAAGCGGGAGGGGACCTACAATGAGCAGTTCTTC
CASKREGTYNEQFF
>TRBV7-9|.|.|TRBJ1-1
TGTGCCAGCAGCCCGGGGAGAGAACGCACTGAAGCTTTCTTT
CASSPGRERTEAFF
>TRBV18|.|TRBD1|TRBJ1-1
TGTGCCAGCTCACCTTCGACAGGGTTATTTGGAGAAGCTTTCTTT
CASSPSTGLFGEAFF
>TRBV7-2|.|TRBD2|TRBJ2-1
TGTGCCAGCAGCTTATCCCCACTAGCGGGAGGGGGTGAGCAGTTCTTC
CASSLSPLAGGGEQFF
>TRBV10-3|.|TRBD2|TRBJ2-1
TGTGCCATCAGTGCCGGGGGGGGTACCAGTGAGCAGTTCTTC
CAISAGGGTSEQFF
>TRBV6-5|few|.|TRBJ1-1
TGTGCCAGCAGCCCTACAGTTAACACTGAAGCTTTCTTT
CASSPTVNTEAFF
>TRBV29-1|once|TRBD2|TRBJ2-3
TGCAGCGTTGTACGAGCGGGGGGAAACACAGATACGCAGTATTTT
CSVVRAGGNTDTQYF
>TRBV5-4|.|TRBD2|TRBJ2-3
TGTGCCAGCAGCCGCCGAAGAGCGGGAGTTCGAGCAGATACGCAGTATTTT
CASSRRRAGVRADTQYF
>TRBV5-4|.|.|TRBJ1-2
TGTGCCAGCAGCTTGGGACAGGCTGTTACTAACTATGGCTACACCTTC
CASSLGQAVTNYGYTF
>TRBV4-3|.|.|TRBJ2-3
TGCGCCAGCAGCCAAAGCGGAGGAGACTTGGATACGCAGTATTTT
CASSQSGGDLDTQYF
>TRBV28|.|.|TRBJ1-2
TGTGCCAGCAGTCTGGGCCACTATGGCTACACCTTC
CASSLGHYGYTF
>TRBV2|.|TRBD1|TRBJ1-1
TGTGCCAGCAGTCGGACAGGGTCCGGAACTGAAGCTTTCTTT
CASSRTGSGTEAFF
>TRBV14|.|.|TRBJ2-3
TGTGCCAGCAGCCAGGGGGCATACACAGATACGCAGTATTTT
CASSQGAYTDTQYF
>TRBV2|.|TRBD1|TRBJ2-7
TGTGCCAGCAGTGTAGACAGGGGGGCCTACGAGCAGTACTTC
CASSVDRGAYEQYF
>TRBV2|.|.|TRBJ2-5
TGTGCCAGCAGTGAAGGTACTAGTCTCGGAGAGACCCAGTACTTC
CASSEGTSLGETQYF
>TRBV9|.|TRBD2|TRBJ2-1
TGTGCCAGCACGCTAGCGGGGGCATACGGGGAGCAGTTCTTC
CASTLAGAYGEQFF
>TRBV18|.|.|TRBJ1-1
TGTGCCAGCTCCGACAGAAACACTGAAGCTTTCTTT
CASSDRNTEAFF
>TRBV2|.|.|TRBJ1-1
TGTGCCAGCACCAAGACGGGGATGAACACTGAAGCTTTCTTT
CASTKTGMNTEAFF
>TRBV2|.|TRBD1|TRBJ1-2
TGTGCCAGCACACAGGGGAGAGACTATGGCTACACCTTC
CASTQGRDYGYTF